This T cell receptor (beta chain) was sequenced in a study of blood T cell repertoires in COVID-19. On the study more broadly: The origin of the acute and convalescent COVID-19 samples was the United States, Italy and Spain.

Sequenced by immunoSEQ multiplex PCR; TCRdb stores in-frame clones only, minus some. Here the sample spans roughly 140,000 clones, 80% to 90% being singletons. The CDR3 is 16 amino acids. Germline CDR1 reads SGHRS; CDR2 reads YFSETQ. V shed 0 bases, J shed 5 bases, and the junction held 8 bases outside the gene matches. The material sequenced was peripheral blood. This TCR was recovered from a man aged 70-80 years with acute or convalescent COVID-19. The gene calls are TRBV5-1 and TRBJ2-5, with 9 bases matching TRBD1. In nucleotides, the CDR3 is TGCGCCAGCAGCTTGGTCGGACAGGGGATTTCGGAGACCCAGTACTTC. This gives the protein CASSLVGQGISETQYF.